A selection of T cell receptor beta chains follows, all from one sample in a study of response to subunit inactivated influenza vaccine. TCRdb called the RT-PCR reads again in MiXCR, with one record for every CDR3 protein. This sample carries approximately 700,000 distinct CDR3 sequences, 15% to 18% of them seen once, and the ten largest clones take around 10%. The source material was PBMCs from blood, sampled 11 to 12 days after vaccination. These receptors were taken from a man aged 45-65 years who received an inactivated influenza vaccine. CDR3s include the opening cysteine and the closing phenylalanine or tryptophan. A D gene is named only where the DNA matches it firmly. Size is omitted from some rows. Given values are once, few, many or a class for expanded clones.

V gene	D gene	clone size	J gene	CDR3 length	CDR3 DNA	CDR3 protein
TRBV7-9	TRBD1	NA	TRBJ1-4	20	TGTGCCAGCAGCTCTAGGGACAGGGGGCCCTCCCACCTCCCTAATGAAAAACTGTTTTTT	CASSSRDRGPSHLPNEKLFF
TRBV5-1	TRBD1	NA	TRBJ2-2	16	TGCGCCAGCAGAGGACAGGGGATTGTTCACACCGGGGAGCTGTTTTTT	CASRGQGIVHTGELFF
TRBV10-3	TRBD2	few	TRBJ2-7	14	TGTGCCATCAGTGAGGGACTAGCGGATTACGAGCAGTACTTC	CAISEGLADYEQYF
TRBV7-9	NA	NA	TRBJ1-4	14	TGTGCCAGCAGTGGTTCCTCAACTAATGAAAAACTGTTTTTT	CASSGSSTNEKLFF
TRBV20-1	NA	NA	TRBJ1-5	12	TGCAGTGCTAGATGGACAGATCAGCCCCAGCATTTT	CSARWTDQPQHF
TRBV6-1	NA	NA	TRBJ2-1	16	TGTGCCAGCAACTCCCTGGGTAGCGGAGTCTACAATGAGCAGTTCTTC	CASNSLGSGVYNEQFF
TRBV2	NA	few	TRBJ2-2	15	TGTGCCAGCAGGGCCGACAGGACGAACACCGGGGAGCTGTTTTTT	CASRADRTNTGELFF
TRBV5-1	NA	once	TRBJ2-7	15	TGCGCCAGCAGCTTGGCCCAGGCACCCCCCTACGAGCAGTACTTC	CASSLAQAPPYEQYF
TRBV7-9	TRBD2	many	TRBJ2-1	15	TGTGCCAGCACCTCGAGCGGGGCTACCTACAATGAGCAGTTCTTC	CASTSSGATYNEQFF
TRBV20-1	NA	few	TRBJ2-3	13	TGCAGTGCTAGAGATATAGGGATGGATACGCAGTATTTT	CSARDIGMDTQYF
TRBV28	NA	few	TRBJ1-2	16	TGTGCCAGCAGTTTATTATCGGGGGGAGCTAACTATGGCTACACCTTC	CASSLLSGGANYGYTF
TRBV4-3	NA	NA	TRBJ2-6	15	TGCGCCAGCAGCGAGGGTACTGCTGGGGCCAACGTCCTGACTTTC	CASSEGTAGANVLTF
TRBV6-2/TRBV6-3	NA	few	TRBJ2-1	15	TGTGCCAGCAGTTACGAGCGGAAACTCTACAATGAGCAGTTCTTC	CASSYERKLYNEQFF
TRBV28	TRBD1	few	TRBJ2-3	18	TGTGCCAGCAGTCAGATGGGAGGAGGGACAGGGTACACAGATACGCAGTATTTT	CASSQMGGGTGYTDTQYF
TRBV6-5	NA	few	TRBJ2-1	14	TGTGCCAGCAGTTACGGGACACTGTACAATGAGCAGTTCTTC	CASSYGTLYNEQFF
TRBV10-3	NA	few	TRBJ1-1	13	TGTGCCATCAGTGCTGCAGGGCCCACTGAAGCTTTCTTT	CAISAAGPTEAFF
TRBV28	NA	few	TRBJ1-6	15	TGTGCCAGCAAAAAGGCCGATTCCTATAATTCACCCCTCCACTTT	CASKKADSYNSPLHF
TRBV11-2	TRBD2	NA	TRBJ2-3	15	TGTGCCAGCAGCCCTGGGGGGGGGAGCACAGATACGCAGTATTTT	CASSPGGGSTDTQYF
TRBV7-2	TRBD2	NA	TRBJ2-2	19	TGTGCCAGCAGCTTAGCGGCTAGCGGGAGGGCGTCGAACACCGGGGAGCTGTTTTTT	CASSLAASGRASNTGELFF
TRBV7-2	TRBD2	NA	TRBJ2-1	16	TGTGCCAGCAGCCGCCCGGGACTAGGTAGATACAATGAGCAGTTCTTC	CASSRPGLGRYNEQFF
TRBV12-3/TRBV12-4	NA	few	TRBJ2-4	13	TGTGCCAGCAGCCCCGGGTCTCAAAACATTCAGTACTTC	CASSPGSQNIQYF
TRBV30	NA	NA	TRBJ2-1	12	TGTGCCTGGAGTAAGAGGCTAGGTGAGCAGTTCTTC	CAWSKRLGEQFF
TRBV18	TRBD1	few	TRBJ2-7	15	TGTGCCAGCTCACCATCGGGACAGGGGGCTTACGAGCAGTACTTC	CASSPSGQGAYEQYF
TRBV29-1	NA	NA	TRBJ2-3	13	TGCAGCGTTGGGGGCAGGGCGGTAGATACGCAGTATTTT	CSVGGRAVDTQYF
TRBV20-1	TRBD1	NA	TRBJ1-2	17	TGCAGTGCGTCCGTAGGAGCCTCAGGGGGCGCCACAGATGGCTACACCTTC	CSASVGASGGATDGYTF
TRBV12-3/TRBV12-4	NA	NA	TRBJ1-2	13	TGTGCCAGCAGTTTTTCTGGGTCGAGGGGCTACACCTTC	CASSFSGSRGYTF
TRBV4-1	NA	NA	TRBJ1-4	14	TGCGCCAGCAGCCAAAGTCTTCTTACAGGGATTTTGTTTTTT	CASSQSLLTGILFF
TRBV5-5	NA	few	TRBJ2-3	13	TGTGCCAGCAGCTTGATGGTTAGGGATACGCAGTATTTT	CASSLMVRDTQYF
TRBV7-2	NA	many	TRBJ2-1	13	TGTGCCAGCAGCTTAGGTCTAGGTGGGGAGCAGTTCTTC	CASSLGLGGEQFF
TRBV10-3	NA	NA	TRBJ1-5	13	TGTGCCATCAGTGAGGCGAGCAATCAGCCCCAGCATTTT	CAISEASNQPQHF
TRBV7-9	NA	NA	TRBJ2-1	15	TGTGCCAGCAGCAGAGGGGGTGCGTATGGCAATGAGCAGTTCTTC	CASSRGGAYGNEQFF
TRBV28	NA	NA	TRBJ2-1	18	TGTGCCAGCAGTTCCGGAATAGGGGGAGGCGTGTTGTACAATGAGCAGTTCTTC	CASSSGIGGGVLYNEQFF
TRBV20-1	NA	NA	TRBJ2-7	13	TGCAGCCTCCTTCCCAGGGGCTCCTACGAGCAGTACTTC	CSLLPRGSYEQYF
TRBV11-2	NA	NA	TRBJ2-7	13	TGTGCCAGCAGCTCGATTTCCCGGCGCGAGCAGTACTTC	CASSSISRREQYF
TRBV5-6	NA	few	TRBJ2-6	19	TGTGCCAGCAGCCCTGGTACTTGGCAGGCAGGCTCTGGGGCCAACGTCCTGACTTTC	CASSPGTWQAGSGANVLTF
TRBV4-1	NA	few	TRBJ2-7	12	TGCGCCAGCAGCCAAGACGATGGCGGGCAGTACTTC	CASSQDDGGQYF
TRBV10-3	TRBD2	once	TRBJ2-4	16	TGTGCCATCAGTGGTAGAACTAGCGGGGGTCGAAACATTCAGTACTTC	CAISGRTSGGRNIQYF
TRBV4-1	NA	few	TRBJ1-4	15	TGCGCCAGCAGCCAAGTTGGGACGTATAACGAAAAACTGTTTTTT	CASSQVGTYNEKLFF
TRBV3-1	TRBD1	NA	TRBJ1-2	12	TGTGCCAGCAGCCAAGCCGGCCAGGGGGGCACCTTC	CASSQAGQGGTF
TRBV5-1	NA	NA	TRBJ2-2	12	TGCGCCAGCAGCTCGCAGCCCGGGGAGCTGTTTTTT	CASSSQPGELFF
TRBV6-1	NA	few	TRBJ2-2	14	TGTGCCAGCAGGCAGGAGGGGCAGTCCGGGGAGCTGTTTTTT	CASRQEGQSGELFF
TRBV7-9	TRBD1	few	TRBJ2-1	17	TGTGCCAGCAGCTTAGCGACAGGGGGACCCTCCTACAATGAGCAGTTCTTC	CASSLATGGPSYNEQFF
TRBV9	NA	few	TRBJ2-1	14	TGTGCCAGCAGCGTAGAGTGGAGTTACAATGAGCAGTTCTTC	CASSVEWSYNEQFF
TRBV12-3/TRBV12-4	NA	NA	TRBJ1-2	15	TGTGCCAGCAGTTTATCAGCAGCCACTAACTATGGCTACACCTTC	CASSLSAATNYGYTF
TRBV4-1	NA	NA	TRBJ2-5	15	TGCGCCAGCAGCCAGCACTCGAGGGGCGATGAGACCCAGTACTTC	CASSQHSRGDETQYF
TRBV5-1	NA	few	TRBJ2-3	14	TGCGCCAGCAGCTTACGGTCTGGGGCAGATACGCAGTATTTT	CASSLRSGADTQYF
TRBV20-1	NA	few	TRBJ1-5	14	TGCAGTGCCGTGGACCCCAGGGGAAATCAGCCCCAGCATTTT	CSAVDPRGNQPQHF
TRBV7-8	NA	NA	TRBJ2-1	16	TGTGCCAGCAGCTCTCCGGGGGGCCCCTCCTACAATGAGCAGTTCTTC	CASSSPGGPSYNEQFF
TRBV5-1	TRBD1	NA	TRBJ2-5	14	TGCGCCAGCAGCCAGACAGGGGGCCGGGAGACCCAGTACTTC	CASSQTGGRETQYF
TRBV11-2	NA	NA	TRBJ2-1	12	TGTGCCAGCAACGTGGGGGTGAGGGAGCAGTTCTTC	CASNVGVREQFF
TRBV3-1	NA	many	TRBJ2-4	11	TGTGCCAGCAGCCAGGCGGACATTCAGTACTTC	CASSQADIQYF
TRBV6-2/TRBV6-3	NA	few	TRBJ2-3	11	TGTGCCAGCAGTATGTCCGATACGCAGTATTTT	CASSMSDTQYF
TRBV29-1	TRBD1	few	TRBJ1-5	13	TGCAGCGTTGCGACAGGGGTTGATCAGCCCCAGCATTTT	CSVATGVDQPQHF